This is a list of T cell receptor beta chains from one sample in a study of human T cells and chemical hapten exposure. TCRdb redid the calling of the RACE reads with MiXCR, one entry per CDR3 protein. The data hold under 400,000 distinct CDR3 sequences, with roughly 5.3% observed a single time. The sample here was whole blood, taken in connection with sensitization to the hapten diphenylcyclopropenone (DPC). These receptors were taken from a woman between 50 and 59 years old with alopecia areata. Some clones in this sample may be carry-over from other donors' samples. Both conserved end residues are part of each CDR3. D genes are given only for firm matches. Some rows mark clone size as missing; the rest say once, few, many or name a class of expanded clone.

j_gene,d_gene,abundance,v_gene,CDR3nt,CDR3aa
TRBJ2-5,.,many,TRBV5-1,TGCGCCAGCAGCTCCTCACGAGGTGAAGAGACCCAGTACTTC,CASSSSRGEETQYF
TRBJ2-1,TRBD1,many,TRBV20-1,TGCAGTGCTGACCGGGACAGGGGTCTTAGGGGGGACAATGAGCAGTTCTTC,CSADRDRGLRGDNEQFF
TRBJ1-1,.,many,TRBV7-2,TGTGCCAGCAGCCGGCGTCAAGGGGCGGATGAAGCTTTCTTT,CASSRRQGADEAFF
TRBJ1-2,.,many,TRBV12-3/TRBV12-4,TGTGCCAGCAGTTCTGACAGATATGGCTACACCTTC,CASSSDRYGYTF
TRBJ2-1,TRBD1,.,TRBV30,TGTGCCATGGGTTTGAGGGACAGGGAACGAGAGCAGTTCTTC,CAMGLRDREREQFF
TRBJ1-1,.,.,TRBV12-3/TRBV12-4,TGTGCCATCCCAGGGGTTGAAGCTTTCTTT,CAIPGVEAFF
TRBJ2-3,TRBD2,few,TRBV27,TGTGCCACCAAGCGGGGTATCACAGATACGCAGTATTTT,CATKRGITDTQYF
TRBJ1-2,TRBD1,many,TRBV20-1,TGCAGTGCACGGACAGGGGAGACCTATGGCTACACCTTC,CSARTGETYGYTF
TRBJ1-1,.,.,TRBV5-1,TGCGCCAGCAGGGTGGTCGCCGCCTTGAACACTGAAGCTTTCTTT,CASRVVAALNTEAFF
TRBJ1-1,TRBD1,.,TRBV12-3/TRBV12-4,TGTGCCAGCAGTTCCCGACAGGGTGTTTACACTGAAGCTTTCTTT,CASSSRQGVYTEAFF
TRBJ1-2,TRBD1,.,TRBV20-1,TGCAGTGCTAGAGTAAAGGGACAGGACAACTATGGCTACACCTTC,CSARVKGQDNYGYTF
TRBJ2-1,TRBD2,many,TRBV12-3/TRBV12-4,TGTGCCAGCAGTTCTATACACAGCGGGGGGCCAGGCTACAATGAGCAGTTCTTC,CASSSIHSGGPGYNEQFF
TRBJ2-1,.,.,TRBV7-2,TGTGCCAGCAGCTTAGAACAACTTGGTGAGCAGTTCTTC,CASSLEQLGEQFF
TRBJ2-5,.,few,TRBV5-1,TGCGCCAGCAGCCCACAGGGAGGGCTAGGTGAGACCCAGTACTTC,CASSPQGGLGETQYF
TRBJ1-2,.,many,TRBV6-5,TGTGCCAGCAGTTATACCCCCACAACGGACTATGGCTACACCTTC,CASSYTPTTDYGYTF
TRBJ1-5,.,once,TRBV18,TGTGCCAGCTCAGCCGGGGCAGGAAATCACCCCCAGCATTTT,CASSAGAGNHPQHF
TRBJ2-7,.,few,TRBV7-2,TGTGCCAGCAGCTTATTTTATGGGGGGAAGGACGAGCAGTACTTC,CASSLFYGGKDEQYF
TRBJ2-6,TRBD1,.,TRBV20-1,TGCAGTGCTGGGACAGCTGACTCTGGGGCCAACGTCCTGACTTTC,CSAGTADSGANVLTF
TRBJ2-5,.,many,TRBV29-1,TGCAGCGTTGAAGAAGAGACCCAGTACTTC,CSVEEETQYF
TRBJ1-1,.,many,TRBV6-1,TGTGCCAGCAGTGAAAGGGAGAACACTGAAGCTTTCTTT,CASSERENTEAFF
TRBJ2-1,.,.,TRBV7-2,TGTGCCAGCAGCTTAGTTGACAGTTACAATGAGCAGTTCTTC,CASSLVDSYNEQFF
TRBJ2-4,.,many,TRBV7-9,TGTGCCAGCAGCTTAATCCCGGGAATAAACATTCAGTACTTC,CASSLIPGINIQYF
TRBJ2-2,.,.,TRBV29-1,TGCAGCGTTTTTCCGACAGAAGACACCGGGGAGCTGTTTTTT,CSVFPTEDTGELFF
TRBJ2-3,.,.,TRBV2,TGTGCCAGCAGTGGAGGGAGTCTAAGGACAGATACGCAGTATTTT,CASSGGSLRTDTQYF
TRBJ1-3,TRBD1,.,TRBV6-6,TGTGCCATATACGACAGGGGGTCTCCATATCCGGGAAACACCATATATTTT,CAIYDRGSPYPGNTIYF
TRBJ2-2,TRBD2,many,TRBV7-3,TGTGCCAGCAGCTTACTGGCGGGGGCGAACACCGGGGAGCTGTTTTTT,CASSLLAGANTGELFF
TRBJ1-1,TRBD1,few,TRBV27,TGTGCCAGCAGCTGGGACAGGGCCACTGAAGCTTTCTTT,CASSWDRATEAFF
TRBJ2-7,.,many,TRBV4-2,TGTGCCAGCAGCCAGGGCCCCGGGGGGCGGTACGAGCAGTACTTC,CASSQGPGGRYEQYF
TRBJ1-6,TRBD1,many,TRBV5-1,TGCGCCAGCAGCTTGGATGTTCCGGGACAGGGGTCACCCCTCCACTTT,CASSLDVPGQGSPLHF
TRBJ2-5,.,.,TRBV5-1,TGCGCCAGCAGCTTGGATGGGGCGGGGAGCCAAGAGACCCAGTACTTC,CASSLDGAGSQETQYF
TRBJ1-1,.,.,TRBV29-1,TGCAGCGTTGAGGAGGGGTCGAACACTGAAGCTTTCTTT,CSVEEGSNTEAFF
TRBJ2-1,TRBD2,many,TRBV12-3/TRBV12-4,TGTGCCAGCAGTCCGGGACTAGCGGGAGTCCGGGATGAGCAGTTCTTC,CASSPGLAGVRDEQFF
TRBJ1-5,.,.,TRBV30,TGTGCCTGGAGTCAGGATAGCAATCAGCCCCAGCATTTT,CAWSQDSNQPQHF
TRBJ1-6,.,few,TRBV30,TGTGCCTGGAGTAGGGGCCCGGGGACACCCCTCCACTTT,CAWSRGPGTPLHF
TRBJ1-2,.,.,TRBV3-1,TGTGCCAGCAGCCAGACGGACAGCTATGGCTACACCTTC,CASSQTDSYGYTF
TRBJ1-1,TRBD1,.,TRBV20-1,TGCAGTGAGAGACAGGGGGCAGATACTGAAGCTTTCTTT,CSERQGADTEAFF
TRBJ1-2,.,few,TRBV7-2,TGTGCCAGCAGCTTAGCGGGGTCAGAGGCTAACTATGGCTACACCTTC,CASSLAGSEANYGYTF
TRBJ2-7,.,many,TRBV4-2,TGTGCCAGCAGCCAAGATGGGGGGTCCGAGCAGTACTTC,CASSQDGGSEQYF
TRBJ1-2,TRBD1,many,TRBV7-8,TGTGCCAGCAGCTCGCAAACCCCGGGACAGTACTATGGCTACACCTTC,CASSSQTPGQYYGYTF
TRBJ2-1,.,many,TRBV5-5,TGTGCCAGCAGCTTGGTTAGGGATGAGCAGTTCTTC,CASSLVRDEQFF
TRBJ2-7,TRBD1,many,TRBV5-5,TGTGCCAGCAGCTGGGCGACAGGGGGAATGAGTGAGCAGTACTTC,CASSWATGGMSEQYF
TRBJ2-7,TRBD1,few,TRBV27,TGTGCCAGCAGTTCAATTGACAGGGCCGAGCAGTACTTC,CASSSIDRAEQYF
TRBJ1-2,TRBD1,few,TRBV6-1,TGTGCCAGCAGTGAAGGGTTGGGACAGTTCTATGGCTACACCTTC,CASSEGLGQFYGYTF
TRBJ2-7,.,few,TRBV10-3,TGTGCCATCAGTCCCAGGGGTGGCGAGCAGTACTTC,CAISPRGGEQYF
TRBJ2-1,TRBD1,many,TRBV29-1,TGCAGCGTTCAGACCGGACAGGGATGGTCCTACAATGAGCAGTTCTTC,CSVQTGQGWSYNEQFF
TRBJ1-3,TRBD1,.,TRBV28,TGTGCCAGCTCACCAACGGAGGGACAGGTTACTGGAAACACCATATATTTT,CASSPTEGQVTGNTIYF
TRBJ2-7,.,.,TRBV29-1,TGCAGCGTTGGGAGGGGAGGCTACGAGCAGTACTTC,CSVGRGGYEQYF
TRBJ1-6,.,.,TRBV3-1,TGTGCCAGCAGCCAAGATGGACACTCACCCCTCCGCTTT,CASSQDGHSPLRF
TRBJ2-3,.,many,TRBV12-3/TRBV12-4,TGTGCCAGCAGTTTTAGGCCGTTGCGGGATACGCAGTATTTT,CASSFRPLRDTQYF
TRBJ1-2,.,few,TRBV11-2,TGTGCCAGCAGCACCGTCCCCTATGGCTACACCTTC,CASSTVPYGYTF
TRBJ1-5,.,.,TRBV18,TGTGCCAGCTCACCACGTATGGCAGGCAGCAATCAGCCCCAGCATTTT,CASSPRMAGSNQPQHF
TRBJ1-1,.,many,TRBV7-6,TGTGCCAGCAGCAGGGTTAGAGACACTGAAGCTTTCTTT,CASSRVRDTEAFF
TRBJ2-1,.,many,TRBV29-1,TGCAGCGTTGGGGGGGAGACAGGGTGGCACAATGAGCAGTTCTTC,CSVGGETGWHNEQFF
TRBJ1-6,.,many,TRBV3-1,TGTGCCAGCAGCGCCGTTCTGTATAATTCACCCCTCCACTTT,CASSAVLYNSPLHF
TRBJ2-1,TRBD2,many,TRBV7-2,TGTGCCAGCAGCTCTATCCGTAGCGGGCTCTCCTACAATGAGCAGTTCTTC,CASSSIRSGLSYNEQFF